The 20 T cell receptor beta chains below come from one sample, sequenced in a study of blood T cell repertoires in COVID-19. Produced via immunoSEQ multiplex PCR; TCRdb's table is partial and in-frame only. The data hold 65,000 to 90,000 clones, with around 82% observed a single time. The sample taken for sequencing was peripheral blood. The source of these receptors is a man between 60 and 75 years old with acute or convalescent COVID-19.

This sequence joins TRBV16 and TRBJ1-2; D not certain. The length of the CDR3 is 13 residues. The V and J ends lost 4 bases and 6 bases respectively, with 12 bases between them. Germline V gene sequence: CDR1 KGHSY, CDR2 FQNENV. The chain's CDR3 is CASSPREGDGYTF. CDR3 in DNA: TGTGCCAGCAGCCCCCGAGAGGGCGATGGCTACACCTTC.

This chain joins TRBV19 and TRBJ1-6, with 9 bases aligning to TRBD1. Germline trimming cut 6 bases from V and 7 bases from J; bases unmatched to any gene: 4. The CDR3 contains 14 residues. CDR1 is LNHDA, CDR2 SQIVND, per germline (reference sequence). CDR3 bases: TGTGCCAGTAGGCTGACAGGGGGGAATTCACCCCTCCACTTT. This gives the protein CASRLTGGNSPLHF. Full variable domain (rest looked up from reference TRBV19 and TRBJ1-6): DGGITQSPKYLFRKEGQNVTLSCEQNLNHDAMYWYRQDPGQGLRLIYYSQIVNDFQKGDIAEGYSVSREKKESFPLTVTSAQKNPTAFYLCASRLTGGNSPLHFGNGTRLTVT.

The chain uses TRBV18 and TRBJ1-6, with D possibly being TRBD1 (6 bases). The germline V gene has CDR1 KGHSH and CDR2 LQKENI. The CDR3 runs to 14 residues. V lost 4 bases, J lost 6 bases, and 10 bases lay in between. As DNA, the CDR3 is TGTGCCAGCTCACGAGACAGGATTAATTCACCCCTCCACTTT. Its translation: CASSRDRINSPLHF. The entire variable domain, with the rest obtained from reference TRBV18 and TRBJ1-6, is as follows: NAGVMQNPRHLVRRRGQEARLRCSPMKGHSHVYWYRQLPEEGLKFMVYLQKENIIDESGMPKERFSAEFPKEGPSILRIQQVVRGDSAAYFCASSRDRINSPLHFGNGTRLTVT.

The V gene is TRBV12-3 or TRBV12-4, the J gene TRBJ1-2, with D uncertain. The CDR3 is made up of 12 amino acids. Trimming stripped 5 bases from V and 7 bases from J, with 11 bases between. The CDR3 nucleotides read TGTGCCAGCAGTCTAAAGCGTAGTGGCTACACCTTC. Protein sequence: CASSLKRSGYTF.

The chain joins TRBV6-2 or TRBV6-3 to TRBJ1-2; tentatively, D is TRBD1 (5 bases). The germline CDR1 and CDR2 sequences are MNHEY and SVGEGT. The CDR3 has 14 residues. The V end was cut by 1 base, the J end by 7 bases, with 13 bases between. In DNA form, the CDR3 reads TGTGCCAGCAGTTACTGGGGCGCGGAATCTGGCTACACCTTC. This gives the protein CASSYWGAESGYTF.

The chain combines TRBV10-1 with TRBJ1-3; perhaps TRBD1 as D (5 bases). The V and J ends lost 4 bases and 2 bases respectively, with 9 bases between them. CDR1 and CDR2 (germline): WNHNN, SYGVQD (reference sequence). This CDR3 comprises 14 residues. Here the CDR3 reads CASSAAGAGNTIYF. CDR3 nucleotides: TGCGCCAGCAGTGCGGCGGGGGCTGGAAACACCATATATTTT.

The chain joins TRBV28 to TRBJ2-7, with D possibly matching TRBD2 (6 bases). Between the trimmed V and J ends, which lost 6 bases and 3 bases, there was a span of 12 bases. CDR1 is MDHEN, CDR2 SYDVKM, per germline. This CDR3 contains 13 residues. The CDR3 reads CASSRRGIYEQYF. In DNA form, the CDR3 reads TGTGCCAGCAGCCGTCGGGGGATCTACGAGCAGTACTTC.

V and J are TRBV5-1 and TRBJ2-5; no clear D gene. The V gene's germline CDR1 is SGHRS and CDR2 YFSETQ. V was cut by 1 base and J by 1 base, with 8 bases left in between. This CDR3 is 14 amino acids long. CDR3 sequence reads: CASSLSSFQETQYF. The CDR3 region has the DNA TGCGCCAGCAGCTTGTCTAGTTTCCAAGAGACCCAGTACTTC. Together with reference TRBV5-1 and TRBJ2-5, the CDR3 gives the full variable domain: KAGVTQTPRYLIKTRGQQVTLSCSPISGHRSVSWYQQTPGQGLQFLFEYFSETQRNKGNFPGRFSGRQFSNSRSEMNVSTLELGDSALYLCASSLSSFQETQYFGPGTRLLVL.

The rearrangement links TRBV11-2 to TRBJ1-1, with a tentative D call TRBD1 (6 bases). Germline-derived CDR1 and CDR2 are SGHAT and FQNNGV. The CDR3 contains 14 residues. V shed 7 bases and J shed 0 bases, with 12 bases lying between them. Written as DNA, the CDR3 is TGTGCCAGCATGACAGGAGGAATGAACACTGAAGCTTTCTTT. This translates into CASMTGGMNTEAFF.

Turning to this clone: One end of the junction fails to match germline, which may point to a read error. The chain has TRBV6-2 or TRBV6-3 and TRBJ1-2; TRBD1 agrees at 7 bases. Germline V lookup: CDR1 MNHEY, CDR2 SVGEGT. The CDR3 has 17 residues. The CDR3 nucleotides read TGTGCCAGCAGGTACTACAGGGGATCCGTGGTAAACTATGGCTACACCTTC. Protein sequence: CASRYYRGSVVNYGYTF.

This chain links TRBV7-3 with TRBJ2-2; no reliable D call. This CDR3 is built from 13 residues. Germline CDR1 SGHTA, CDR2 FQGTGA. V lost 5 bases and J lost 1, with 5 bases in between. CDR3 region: CASSMRNTGELFF. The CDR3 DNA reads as TGTGCCAGCAGCATGAGGAACACCGGGGAGCTGTTTTTT.

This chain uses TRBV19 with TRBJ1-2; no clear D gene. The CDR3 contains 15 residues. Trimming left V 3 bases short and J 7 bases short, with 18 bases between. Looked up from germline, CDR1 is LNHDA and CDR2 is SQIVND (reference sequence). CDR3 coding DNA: TGTGCCAGTAGTATTATTGGGGAGAACTACCGTGGCTACACCTTC. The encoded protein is CASSIIGENYRGYTF.

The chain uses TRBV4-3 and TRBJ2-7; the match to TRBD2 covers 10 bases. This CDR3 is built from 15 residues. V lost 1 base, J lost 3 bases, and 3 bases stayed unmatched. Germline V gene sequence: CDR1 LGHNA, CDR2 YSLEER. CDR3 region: CASSQGSGGVYEQYF. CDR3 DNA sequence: TGCGCCAGCAGCCAAGGGAGCGGGGGGGTCTACGAGCAGTACTTC.

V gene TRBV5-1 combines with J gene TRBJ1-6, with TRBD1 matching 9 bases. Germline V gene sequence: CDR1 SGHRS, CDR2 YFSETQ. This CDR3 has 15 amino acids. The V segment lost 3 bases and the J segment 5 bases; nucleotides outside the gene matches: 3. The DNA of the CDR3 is TGCGCCAGCAGCTGGGGACAGGGAGATAATTCACCCCTCCACTTT. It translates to CASSWGQGDNSPLHF.

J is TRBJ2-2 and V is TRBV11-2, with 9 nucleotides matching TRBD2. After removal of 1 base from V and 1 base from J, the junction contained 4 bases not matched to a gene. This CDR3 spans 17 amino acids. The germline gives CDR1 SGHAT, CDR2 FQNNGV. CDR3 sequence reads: CASSLGLAGENTGELFF. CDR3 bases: TGTGCCAGCAGCTTAGGATTAGCGGGAGAGAACACCGGGGAGCTGTTTTTT.

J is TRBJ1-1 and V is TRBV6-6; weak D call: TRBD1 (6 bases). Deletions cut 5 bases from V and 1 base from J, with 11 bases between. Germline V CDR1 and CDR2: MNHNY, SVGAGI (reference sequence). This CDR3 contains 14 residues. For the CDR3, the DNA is TGTGCCAGCAGTCTCGACAGGAGGAACACTGAAGCTTTCTTT. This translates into CASSLDRRNTEAFF.

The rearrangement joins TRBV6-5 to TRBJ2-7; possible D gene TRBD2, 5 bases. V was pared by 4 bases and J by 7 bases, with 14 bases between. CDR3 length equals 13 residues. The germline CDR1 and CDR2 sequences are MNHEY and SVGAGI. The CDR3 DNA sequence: TGTGCCAGCAGTTTGGGGAGAGTGGGTGAGCAGTACTTC. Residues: CASSLGRVGEQYF.

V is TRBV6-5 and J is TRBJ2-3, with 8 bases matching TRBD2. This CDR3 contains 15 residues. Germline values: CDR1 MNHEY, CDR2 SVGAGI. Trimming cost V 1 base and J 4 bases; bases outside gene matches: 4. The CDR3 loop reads CASSYFGGGSDTQYF. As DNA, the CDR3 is TGTGCCAGCAGTTACTTCGGGGGGGGTTCAGATACGCAGTATTTT.

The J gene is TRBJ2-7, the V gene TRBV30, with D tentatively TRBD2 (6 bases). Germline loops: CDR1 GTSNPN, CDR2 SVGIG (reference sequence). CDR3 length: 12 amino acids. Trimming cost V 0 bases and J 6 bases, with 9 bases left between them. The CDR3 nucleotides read TGTGCCTGGAGTGTCGGGGGTCCCGAGCAGTACTTC. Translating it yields CAWSVGGPEQYF.

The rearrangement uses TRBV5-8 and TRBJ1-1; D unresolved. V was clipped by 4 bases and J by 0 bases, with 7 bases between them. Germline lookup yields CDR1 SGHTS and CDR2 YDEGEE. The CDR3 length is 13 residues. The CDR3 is CASSPLMNTEAFF. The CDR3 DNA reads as TGTGCCAGCAGCCCCCTAATGAACACTGAAGCTTTCTTT.